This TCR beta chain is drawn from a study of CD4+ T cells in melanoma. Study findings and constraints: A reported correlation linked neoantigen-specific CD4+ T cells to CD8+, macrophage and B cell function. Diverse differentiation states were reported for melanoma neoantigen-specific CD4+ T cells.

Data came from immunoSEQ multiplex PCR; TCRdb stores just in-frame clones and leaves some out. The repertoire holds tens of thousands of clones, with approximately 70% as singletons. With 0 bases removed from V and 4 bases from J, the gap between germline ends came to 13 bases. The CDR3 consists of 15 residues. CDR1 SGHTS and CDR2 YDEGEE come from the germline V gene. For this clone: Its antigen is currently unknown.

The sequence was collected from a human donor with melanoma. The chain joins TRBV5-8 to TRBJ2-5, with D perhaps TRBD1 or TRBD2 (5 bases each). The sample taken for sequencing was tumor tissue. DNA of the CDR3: TGTGCCAGCAGCTTGGTCCAGGGAGTGGGAGAGACCCAGTACTTC. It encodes CASSLVQGVGETQYF.